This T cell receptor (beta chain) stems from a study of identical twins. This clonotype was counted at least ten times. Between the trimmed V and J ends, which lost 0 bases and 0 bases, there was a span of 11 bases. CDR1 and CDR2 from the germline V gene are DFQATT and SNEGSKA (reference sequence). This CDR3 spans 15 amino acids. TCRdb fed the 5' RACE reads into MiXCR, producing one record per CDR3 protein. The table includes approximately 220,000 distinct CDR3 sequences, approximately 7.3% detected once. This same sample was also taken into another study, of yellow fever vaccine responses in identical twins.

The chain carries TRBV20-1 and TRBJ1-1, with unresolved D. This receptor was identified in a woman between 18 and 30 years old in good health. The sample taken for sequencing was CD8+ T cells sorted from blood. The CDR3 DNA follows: TGCAGTGCTAGAGATTTGACATATGTGAACACTGAAGCTTTCTTT. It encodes CSARDLTYVNTEAFF.